The T cell receptor (beta chain) under discussion was sequenced for a study of blood T cells in healthy people across ages. Whole-study findings and limits: Researchers judged that diversity estimates from one million T cells fell short of true values.

The people who gave samples were healthy Caucasians from Russia, aged about 6 to 100. Donors gave roughly 10 milliliters of peripheral blood apiece. A sample-barcoded 5' primer and a J-beta primer mix were used in a second PCR of roughly 6 to 11 cycles. Each cDNA molecule, via a template-switch adaptor with 12 random nucleotides, was tagged. TCRdb analysed the 5' RACE reads with MiXCR anew, one entry per CDR3 protein. The sample shows hundreds of thousands of distinct CDR3 sequences, roughly 43% of them seen only once. The CDR3 consists of 15 residues. CDR1 is SGHRS and CDR2 is YFSETQ in the germline V gene. V was shortened by 2 bases and J by 2 bases, with 14 bases between the two germline ends. This clonotype was seen more than once but under ten times. Its antigen is as yet unknown.

The J gene is TRBJ2-7, the V gene TRBV5-1, with no clear D. The TCR sequence derives from an elderly man in good health. Material: blood. The CDR3 bases are TGCGCCAGCAGCTTAGACCAGACACCAACCTACGAGCAGTACTTC. The encoded protein is CASSLDQTPTYEQYF.